This paragraph covers one T cell receptor (beta chain) sequence. Produced via immunoSEQ multiplex PCR; TCRdb's table is partial and in-frame only. The table shows around 130,000 clones, with roughly nine tenths occurring only once. These data belong to a study of T cell responses to AZD1222 COVID-19 vaccine. Germline loops: CDR1 SGHNT, CDR2 YYREEE (reference sequence). This CDR3 has 16 residues. The V end lost 1 base, the J end lost 3 bases, and 16 bases lay between the germline ends. The input for sequencing was peripheral blood, taken 28 days after the second dose of the MenACWY control vaccine. The chain has TRBV5-4 and TRBJ1-1, with D maybe TRBD1 (6 bases). The sequence came from an adult who received the MenACWY meningococcal vaccine as a control. CDR3 bases: TGTGCCAGCAGCTTGTTTGCGGGGGCAGGGGACACTGAAGCTTTCTTT. As protein: CASSLFAGAGDTEAFF.